This T cell receptor beta chain stems from a study of OX40 agonist ivuxolimab in advanced cancers. On the study more broadly: Every 2 weeks, patients got intravenous ivuxolimab at one of six dose levels (0.01-10 mg/kg). Findings and limits, study-wide: In the 0.1 to 3.0 mg/kg range, CD4+ and CD8+ blood T cells had expanded clonally by week 6. Among the lowest peripheral clonal expansion occurred in 0.1-3.0 mg/kg partial responders.

Trimming pared 4 bases from V and 0 bases from J, leaving 8 bases between. Germline V gene lookup returns CDR1 SGHKS and CDR2 YYEKEE (reference sequence). CDR3 length: 13 amino acids. Assay: immunoSEQ multiplex PCR; the TCRdb copy retains only in-frame clones and omits some. The sample has 100,000 or so clones, approximately 94% seen once. In the case of this clone: Antigen: not known.

The V call is TRBV5-5, the J call TRBJ2-7, with D unresolved. This material consisted of CD4+ or CD8+ T cells sorted from blood, taken in a trial of the OX40 agonist ivuxolimab. The sequence was obtained from an adult with an advanced solid tumor such as melanoma, head and neck, liver or kidney cancer. CDR3 in amino acids: CASSITDSYEQYF. DNA of the CDR3: TGTGCCAGCAGCATAACCGACTCCTACGAGCAGTACTTC.